This T cell receptor beta chain is from a study of identical twins. The germline V gene encodes CDR1 DFQATT and CDR2 SNEGSKA (reference sequence). Between the trimmed V and J ends, which lost 3 bases and 5 bases, there was a span of 7 bases. The CDR3 extends over 12 amino acids. Study results and limitations: Carriage of fewer insertions was seen in abundant cord blood beta clonotypes, whereas memory repertoires showed none. The presence of invariant MAIT and iNKT cells could partly confound analyses of zero-insertion sequences.

cDNA carried unique molecular identifiers, and a universal primer site was added by template switching. TCRdb processed the 5' RACE reads anew with MiXCR; each CDR3 protein has one entry. The data hold hundreds of thousands of distinct CDR3 sequences, with 5.5% to 6.5% observed a single time. In this sample, this clonotype turned up many times. What it binds is not known. The receptor was derived from a man younger than 35 in good health. The V call is TRBV20-1, the J call TRBJ1-4; the D is unclear. Sequenced sample: naive T cells sorted from blood. CDR3 loop: CSARQSNEKLFF. CDR3 nucleotides: TGCAGTGCTAGGCAGAGCAATGAAAAACTGTTTTTT.